The text below deals with one T cell receptor (beta chain). This sample's TCRbeta library carried unique molecular identifier barcodes. TCRdb independently ran MiXCR on the PCR reads; one entry per CDR3 protein. The data contain hundreds of thousands of distinct CDR3 sequences, 15% to 20% of them singletons. This CDR3 contains 13 residues. With 3 bases clipped from V and 7 bases from J, the junction kept 5 bases outside the gene matches. The V gene's germline CDR1 is LNHDA and CDR2 SQIVND (reference sequence). This sample was included in a study of T-cell reconstitution after alpha-beta-depleted transplantation in children.

The specimen comprised PBMCs from the stem cell graft donor, sampled from the stem cell graft. This chain uses TRBV19 with TRBJ1-2; 7 positions agree with TRBD1. This clonotype was obtained from a human donor who donated a stem cell graft to a child with acute lymphoblastic leukemia. The DNA of the CDR3 is TGTGCCAGTAGTATCAGGGGGGAGCGTGGCTACACCTTC. Its protein is CASSIRGERGYTF.